This TCR beta chain was identified in a study of CD8+ T cells in alopecia areata. Sorting of CD4+ and CD8+ T cells was performed on PBMCs. RNA was extracted and reverse transcribed into cDNA as the sequencing template. Libraries were prepared by immunoSEQ multiplex PCR; TCRdb keeps only in-frame clonotypes and omits some of them. The sample gives around 120,000 clones, about 60% of which show up once; approximately 2.6% is in the top ten. CDR3 size: 13 residues. Trimming took 4 bases from V and 7 from J, leaving 11 bases between them. CDR1 SGHRS and CDR2 YFSETQ come from the germline V gene. Findings and caveats of the study: Mice showed TCR sharing more clearly than patients did, possibly owing to HLA.

Details on this clone: Antigen: not known.

Sequenced: CD4+ T cells sorted from blood. The origin of this receptor is a human donor in good health. The chain uses TRBV5-1 and TRBJ2-2; tentatively, D is TRBD1 or TRBD2 (5 bases each). CDR3 loop: CASSEGPDGELFF. Written as DNA, the CDR3 is TGCGCCAGCAGCGAGGGACCGGACGGGGAGCTGTTTTTT. Together with reference TRBV5-1 and TRBJ2-2, the CDR3 gives the full variable domain: KAGVTQTPRYLIKTRGQQVTLSCSPISGHRSVSWYQQTPGQGLQFLFEYFSETQRNKGNFPGRFSGRQFSNSRSEMNVSTLELGDSALYLCASSEGPDGELFFGEGSRLTVL.